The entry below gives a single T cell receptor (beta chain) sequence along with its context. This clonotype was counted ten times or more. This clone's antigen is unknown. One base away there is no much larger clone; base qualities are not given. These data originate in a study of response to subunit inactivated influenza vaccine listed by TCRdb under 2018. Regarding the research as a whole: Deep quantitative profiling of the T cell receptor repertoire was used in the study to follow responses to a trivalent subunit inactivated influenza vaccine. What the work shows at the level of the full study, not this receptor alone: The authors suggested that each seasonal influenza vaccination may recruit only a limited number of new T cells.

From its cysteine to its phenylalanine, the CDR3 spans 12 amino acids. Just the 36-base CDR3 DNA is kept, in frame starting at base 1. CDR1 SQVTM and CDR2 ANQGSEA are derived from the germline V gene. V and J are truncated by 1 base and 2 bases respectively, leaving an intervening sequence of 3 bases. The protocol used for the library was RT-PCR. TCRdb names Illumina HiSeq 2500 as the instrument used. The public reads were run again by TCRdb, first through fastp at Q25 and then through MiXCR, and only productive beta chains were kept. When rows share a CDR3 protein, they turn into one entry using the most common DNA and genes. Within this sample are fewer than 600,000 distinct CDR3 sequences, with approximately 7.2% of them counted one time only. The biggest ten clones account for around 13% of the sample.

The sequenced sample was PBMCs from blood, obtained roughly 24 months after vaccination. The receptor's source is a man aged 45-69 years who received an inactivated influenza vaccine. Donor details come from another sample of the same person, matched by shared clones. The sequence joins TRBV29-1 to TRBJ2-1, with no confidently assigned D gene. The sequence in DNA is TGCAGCGTTGAAGGAACCTACAATGAGCAGTTCTTC. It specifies CSVEGTYNEQFF.